What follows is one TCR beta chain and its context. The target of this receptor is not known. No clone much larger than this one lies a single base away; base qualities are absent. This record comes from a study of blood T cell repertoires in COVID-19 (TCRdb year 2020). Regarding the study in general: Collaborator samples came from the United States, Italy and Spain and covered acute and convalescent phases of COVID-19. The material from the prospective study consisted of cDNA or gDNA derived from T cells, B-cell-depleted T cells, or PBMCs. Deeply sampled blood TCRbeta repertoires from subjects exposed to, actively infected with, or recovered from COVID-19 were included in the dataset. The repertoires were released in a freely available public database intended as a resource for research on the immune response to SARS-CoV-2. Samples were obtained from the ongoing ImmuneRACE study (first 160 participants) and from about 1,300 subjects provided by 6 global collaborators. The sample metadata nearly always contained a de-identified subject ID, COVID-19 status, age in years and sex. Where available, HLA class I and class II types were taken from metadata supplied by the sample provider and were not determined by assay-based typing. The study at large found these results: Clinical and demographic metadata were provided uncurated, with the amount varying by source and participant.

The immunoSEQ Assay, a bias-controlled multiplex PCR, was used to amplify TCRbeta CDR3 regions from genomic DNA. Per the original workflow: The number of nucleated cells in each sample was estimated by amplification of reference gene primers within the assay. Sequence reads were collapsed and filtered to measure the absolute abundance of every unique TCRbeta CDR3 rearrangement. Productive Simpson clonality was computed per sample as the square root of Simpson's diversity index over productive rearrangements. In TCRdb, the immuneACCESS table is reduced to in-frame sequences with V and J assigned. These tables do not hold every clone; where another copy was compared, an unresolved V gene accounts for under half, and the others remain unexplained. Clone size and V and J calls were adopted from that table, with D and trimming inferred from the DNA. The sample table records a few hundred thousand clones; about nine tenths of these occur just once. The top ten constitute 9.5% of the sample.

Participants in the prospective study were enrolled through a virtual design, were aged about 18 to 90 years, and lived in about 25 United States geographic areas. Cohort assignment in the prospective study relied on participant-reported clinical history from a screening survey and a study questionnaire. ImmuneRACE Cohort 3 recovered participants were defined by two consecutive negative NP/OP PCR tests, healthcare professional clearance, or symptom resolution. In the prospective study, mobile phlebotomists collected whole blood, serum and a nasopharyngeal or oropharyngeal swab from each participant. Prospective study participants could optionally give additional blood draws and questionnaires over an approximately 2-month period. Prospective study blood samples were shipped either frozen or at room temperature before DNA extraction. The CDR3 contains 14 residues, cysteine and phenylalanine counted. Only the CDR3 region is kept as DNA, spanning 42 bases read in frame from base 1. V was cut back by 6 bases and J by 2 bases, leaving a gap of 13 bases between them. The germline V gene supplies CDR1 KGHSH and CDR2 LQKENI.

The sequence links TRBV18 to TRBJ2-5; D gene: possibly TRBD2, on 6 matching bases. This sequence originates from a woman aged 40 to 50 who had recovered from COVID-19. Sequencing used PBMCs or T cells enriched from blood (not recorded which). The CDR3 is CASSTSGVQETQYF. The bases read TGTGCCAGCTCCACCTCGGGAGTTCAAGAGACCCAGTACTTC.